The 19 T cell receptor beta chains presented below share a single source sample, sequenced in a study of CD8+ T cells in alopecia areata. TCR sequencing used cDNA made by reverse transcription of extracted RNA. Assay used: immunoSEQ multiplex PCR; TCRdb lists only in-frame clones, some missing. This table holds 140,000 to 150,000 clones, around 49% found once. The sample consisted of CD4+ T cells sorted from blood, taken at week 0. The origin of the receptors is a human donor with alopecia areata.

This clone was found once. This chain joins TRBV29-1 and TRBJ2-1, with D possibly being TRBD2 (6 bases). The CDR3 is 14 amino acids. The V end was cut by 3 bases, the J end by 6 bases, with 15 bases between. Germline loops: CDR1 SQVTM, CDR2 ANQGSEA. Written as DNA, the CDR3 is TGCAGCGTTGATGTAATGGGACTCGGCAATGAGCAGTTCTTC. Protein sequence: CSVDVMGLGNEQFF.

The gene calls are TRBV20-1 and TRBJ2-3; D call uncertain. Germline assignment: CDR1 DFQATT and CDR2 SNEGSKA (reference sequence). The CDR3 is 10 residues long. V was clipped by 6 bases and J by 2 bases, with 3 bases between them. This CDR3 is CSAYTDTQYF. The CDR3 bases are TGCAGTGCATACACAGATACGCAGTATTTT.

The chain joins TRBV11-2 to TRBJ2-5; D perhaps matches TRBD2 (5 bases). Trimming took off 1 base at V and 2 bases at J, with 5 bases between the two ends. The CDR3 consists of 13 residues. Germline lookup yields CDR1 SGHAT and CDR2 FQNNGV. The CDR3 sequence: CASSLGRQETQYF. For the CDR3, the DNA is TGTGCCAGCAGCTTAGGGAGGCAAGAGACCCAGTACTTC. The full variable domain, its missing parts supplied by reference TRBV11-2 and TRBJ2-5, is EAGVAQSPRYKIIEKRQSVAFWCNPISGHATLYWYQQILGQGPKLLIQFQNNGVVDDSQLPKDRFSAERLKGVDSTLKIQPAKLEDSAVYLCASSLGRQETQYFGPGTRLLVL.

V usage is TRBV7-2 and J usage is TRBJ1-2; D perhaps matches TRBD1 (5 bases). This CDR3 is built from 13 residues. With 5 bases removed from V and 8 bases from J, the gap between germline ends came to 15 bases. The germline gives CDR1 SGHTA, CDR2 FQGNSA. CDR3 residues: CASSHLGEGGYTF. As DNA, the CDR3 is TGTGCCAGCAGCCACCTGGGGGAGGGAGGCTACACCTTC.

The V and J genes are TRBV7-9 and TRBJ2-7, with 8 bases identical to TRBD1. Germline assignment: CDR1 SEHNR and CDR2 FQNEAQ (reference sequence). With 4 bases clipped from V and 3 bases from J, the junction kept 11 bases outside the gene matches. This CDR3 is built from 16 residues. As DNA, the CDR3 is TGTGCCAGCAGCTGGGGACCGGGACAGGTGGGCTACGAGCAGTACTTC. Translation: CASSWGPGQVGYEQYF.

The chain couples TRBV29-1 to TRBJ2-7; D is possibly TRBD2 (6 bases). This CDR3 comprises 13 residues. V lost 4 bases to trimming and J lost 2 bases, with 12 bases between them. From germline, CDR1 is SQVTM and CDR2 ANQGSEA. Here the CDR3 reads CSVVSGGTYEQYF. The CDR3 DNA reads as TGCAGCGTTGTCTCAGGCGGGACCTACGAGCAGTACTTC.

This clone appeared a few times. V and J are TRBV14 and TRBJ2-7; 10 bases match TRBD1. J gave up 5 bases and V 3 bases, and 7 bases lay outside the gene matches. This CDR3 has 15 amino acids. Germline V gene lookup returns CDR1 SGHDN and CDR2 FVKESK. This CDR3 is CASSQSFGTGDEQYF. In nucleotides, the CDR3 is TGTGCCAGCAGCCAGTCCTTTGGGACAGGGGACGAGCAGTACTTC.

This clone was counted only a few times. The chain recombines TRBV30 with TRBJ2-1; D gene ambiguous. The germline V and J ends were trimmed by 2 bases and 3 bases, with 14 bases remaining between them. Germline V gene lookup returns CDR1 GTSNPN and CDR2 SVGIG (reference sequence). The CDR3 has 15 residues. DNA of the CDR3: TGTGCCTGGAGTCCCCGGACGGATTACTACAATGAGCAGTTCTTC. This gives the protein CAWSPRTDYYNEQFF. Full variable domain (remainder filled in from reference TRBV30 and TRBJ2-1): SQTIHQWPATLVQPVGSPLSLECTVEGTSNPNLYWYRQAAGRGLQLLFYSVGIGQISSEVPQNLSASRPQDRQFILSSKKLLLSDSGFYLCAWSPRTDYYNEQFFGPGTRLTVL.

This clone appeared a few times. The chain joins TRBV5-1 to TRBJ2-7, with TRBD2 as a possible D gene (6 bases). The CDR3 has 17 residues. V dropped 3 bases and J dropped 0 bases, with 19 bases sitting between them. Germline V gene sequence: CDR1 SGHRS, CDR2 YFSETQ. CDR3 nucleotides: TGCGCCAGCAGCTCGGGCGTGGCGACTAGGGTCTCCTACGAGCAGTACTTC. It specifies CASSSGVATRVSYEQYF.

The chain joins TRBV29-1 to TRBJ2-7; 8 positions match TRBD1. V was pared by 5 bases and J by 4 bases, with 4 bases of the junction left unmatched. Germline values: CDR1 SQVTM, CDR2 ANQGSEA. The CDR3 has 12 residues. The CDR3 nucleotides read TGCAGCGTTCGGACAGGGTCTTACGAGCAGTACTTC. It translates to CSVRTGSYEQYF.

The chain combines TRBV29-1 with TRBJ2-5; 9 bases align to TRBD1. CDR3 size: 13 residues. Unmatched junction bases numbered 4, after V lost 6 bases and J lost 2 bases. CDR1 is SQVTM, CDR2 ANQGSEA, per germline. CDR3 nucleotides: TGCAGCGTGGGACAGGGATTACAAGAGACCCAGTACTTC. It yields the protein CSVGQGLQETQYF.

The V call is TRBV29-1, the J call TRBJ2-3; TRBD2 matches 11 bases. The V segment lost 7 bases and the J segment 0 bases; nucleotides outside the gene matches: 6. The germline CDR1 and CDR2 sequences are SQVTM and ANQGSEA. This CDR3 region has 15 residues. The CDR3: CSARLAGTSTDTQYF. DNA of the CDR3: TGCAGCGCCAGACTAGCGGGAACTAGCACAGATACGCAGTATTTT.

The chain employs TRBV18 and TRBJ1-1, with 7 nucleotides matching TRBD1. Losses at the gene ends were 3 bases for V and 4 bases for J; bases not matched to a gene: 8. Germline V gene lookup returns CDR1 KGHSH and CDR2 LQKENI. The CDR3 is 15 amino acids. The CDR3 is CASSPQGGLGTEAFF. CDR3 DNA sequence: TGTGCCAGCTCACCGCAGGGGGGTTTGGGCACTGAAGCTTTCTTT.

The chain links TRBV10-3 to TRBJ2-7, with 7 bases that match TRBD1. CDR1 ENHRY and CDR2 SYGVKD come from the germline V gene. V lost 2 bases to trimming and J lost 5 bases; unmatched junction nucleotides: 6. The CDR3 has 14 amino acids. The CDR3 DNA reads TGTGCCATCAGTGAGCAGCGGCAGGGGGACGAGCAGTACTTC. The encoded protein is CAISEQRQGDEQYF.

The chain employs TRBV29-1 and TRBJ2-7; possibly TRBD2 for D (6 bases). Trimming left V 4 bases short and J 2 bases short, with 18 bases between. Germline V lookup: CDR1 SQVTM, CDR2 ANQGSEA. The CDR3 extends over 15 amino acids. The CDR3 spells CSVGNLRGGPYEQYF. The CDR3 DNA sequence: TGCAGCGTTGGGAATCTACGGGGAGGCCCCTACGAGCAGTACTTC.

This clone was recorded only once. The V gene is TRBV6-5, the J gene TRBJ2-7; 7 bases are a match to TRBD1. The CDR3 covers 15 residues. The germline CDR1 and CDR2 sequences are MNHEY and SVGAGI. The V and J ends lost 5 bases and 0 bases, in that order; junction bases with no gene match: 7. The CDR3 DNA is TGTGCCAGCAGTCGGGACAGTCTGAGCTCCTACGAGCAGTACTTC. Its protein is CASSRDSLSSYEQYF.

The chain is built from TRBV29-1 and TRBJ1-5; 7 nucleotides agree with TRBD1. V was clipped by 5 bases and J by 1 base; unmatched bases: 5. CDR1 is SQVTM and CDR2 is ANQGSEA in the germline V gene. The CDR3 contains 14 residues. The CDR3 coding sequence is TGCAGCGTTCAACAGGGGTCCAGCAATCAGCCCCAGCATTTT. As protein: CSVQQGSSNQPQHF. Full variable domain (rest looked up from reference TRBV29-1 and TRBJ1-5): SAVISQKPSRDICQRGTSLTIQCQVDSQVTMMFWYRQQPGQSLTLIATANQGSEATYESGFVIDKFPISRPNLTFSTLTVSNMSPEDSSIYLCSVQQGSSNQPQHFGDGTRLSIL.

This clone has just a few counts. The CDR3 spells CASSGLNPEQFF. The DNA of the CDR3 is TGTGCCAGCAGTGGGTTGAACCCTGAGCAGTTCTTC. The rearrangement links TRBV2 to TRBJ2-1; no definite D call. The CDR3 loop spans 12 amino acids. The V end lost 4 bases, the J end lost 9 bases, and 10 bases lay between the germline ends. In germline, CDR1 is SNHLY, CDR2 FYNNEI. The full variable domain, in which reference TRBV2 and TRBJ2-1 provide the parts outside the CDR3, is EPEVTQTPSHQVTQMGQEVILRCVPISNHLYFYWYRQILGQKVEFLVSFYNNEISEKSEIFDDQFSVERPDGSNFTLKIRSTKLEDSAMYFCASSGLNPEQFFGPGTRLTVL.

This clone was observed a handful of times. Other DNA sequences in the same sample also yield this CDR3. The V and J genes are TRBV29-1 and TRBJ1-1; 11 bases map to TRBD1. This CDR3 has 12 amino acids. Per germline, CDR1 SQVTM and CDR2 ANQGSEA. The ends lost 7 bases at V and 5 bases at J; junction bases unmatched: 3. This CDR3 reads CSGTGGLTEAFF. DNA of the CDR3: TGCAGCGGGACAGGGGGCCTTACTGAAGCTTTCTTT.